This is a list of T cell receptor beta chains from one sample in a study of CD8 T cells in Susac syndrome. TCRdb independently ran MiXCR on the immunoSEQ multiplex PCR reads; one entry per CDR3 protein. Counted here are more than 250,000 distinct CDR3 sequences, 92% occurring once; the ten biggest clones make up 0.065%. Sample: CD4+ T cells from PBMCs. The receptor set was obtained from a human donor with multiple sclerosis. CDR3s include the opening cysteine and the closing phenylalanine or tryptophan. A D gene is named only where the DNA matches it firmly. The size entry is marked missing in some rows and otherwise reads once, few, many or a size class.

TRBV29-1	few	TRBJ2-7	TRBD1	TGCAGCGTCGGGACAGAGGCTCCCTACGAGCAGTACTTC	CSVGTEAPYEQYF
TRBV11-2	.	TRBJ2-1	TRBD2	TGTGCCAGCAGCTTAAGGTCTAGCGGGGGGGCTTTGTATTTCTTC	CASSLRSSGGALYFF
TRBV20-1	.	TRBJ1-6	TRBD1	TGCAGTGCTAGAGAGGACAGGGGTAATTCACCCCTCCACTTT	CSAREDRGNSPLHF
TRBV7-2	.	TRBJ2-2	.	TGTGCCAGCAGCTTCGGGAGCCTGAACACCGGGGAGCTGTTTTTT	CASSFGSLNTGELFF
TRBV3-1	.	TRBJ1-5	TRBD1	TGTGCCAGCAGCCAAACAGGGGAGTACAATCAGCCCCAGCATTTT	CASSQTGEYNQPQHF
TRBV9	.	TRBJ1-1	.	TGTGCCGGCAGCGCGAGTGGGGTTTTCGCTGAAGCTTTCTTT	CAGSASGVFAEAFF
TRBV20-1	.	TRBJ2-5	TRBD2	TGCAGTGCTAGGCGGGGGGTCCAAGAGACCCAGTACTTC	CSARRGVQETQYF
TRBV27	.	TRBJ2-3	.	TGTGCCAGCAGTTTACGCCTCGGGGGCACAGATACGCAGTATTTT	CASSLRLGGTDTQYF
TRBV5-1	.	TRBJ2-7	TRBD1	TGCGCCAGCAGCCGCCGGGACAGTTACGAGCAGTACTTC	CASSRRDSYEQYF
TRBV5-1	.	TRBJ2-3	.	TGCGCCAGCAGCTTGGAGTCCGCCCCAGATACGCAGTATTTT	CASSLESAPDTQYF
TRBV18	once	TRBJ2-1	.	TGTGCCAGCTCACCTGACCTAGGAAATGAGCAGTTCTTC	CASSPDLGNEQFF
TRBV3-1	.	TRBJ2-3	.	TGTGCCAGCAGCCAAGGTCCTACCGTCCAATATTTT	CASSQGPTVQYF
TRBV5-1	.	TRBJ2-3	.	TGCGCCAGCAGCGGGGGAAGGTTCACAGATACGCAGTATTTT	CASSGGRFTDTQYF
TRBV12-3/TRBV12-4	.	TRBJ2-1	.	TGTGCCAGCAGTCCGGGAATCGATGAGCAGTTCTTC	CASSPGIDEQFF
TRBV5-4	.	TRBJ1-6	TRBD1	TGTGCCAGCAGCAGGGGACAGGGGGTATCACCCCTCCACTTT	CASSRGQGVSPLHF
TRBV6-6	.	TRBJ2-7	TRBD2	TGTGCCAGCAGTTCGGGGGGGCGCTCCTACGAGCAGTACTTC	CASSSGGRSYEQYF
TRBV5-1	.	TRBJ1-2	.	TGCGCCAGCAGCTTGGGTCCGCAAGGGACCGACTATGGCTACACCTTC	CASSLGPQGTDYGYTF
TRBV5-1	.	TRBJ2-2	.	TGCGCCAGCAGCTTGGATGGAGGGCCCGGGGAGCTGTTTTTT	CASSLDGGPGELFF
TRBV6-2/TRBV6-3	few	TRBJ1-5	TRBD1	TGTGCCACCTCGGGACAGGGCAATCAGCCCCAGCATTTT	CATSGQGNQPQHF
TRBV6-2/TRBV6-3	once	TRBJ2-5	.	TGTGCCAGCAGTTGGGCAGTCATGGGACAAGAGACCCAGTACTTC	CASSWAVMGQETQYF
TRBV19	.	TRBJ2-2	TRBD1	TGTGCCAGTACCTACGACAGGGAAGGTGGGGAGCTGTTTTTT	CASTYDREGGELFF
TRBV14	.	TRBJ2-5	.	TGTGCCAGCAGCCACTTTGTCAAAGAGACCCAGTACTTC	CASSHFVKETQYF
TRBV18	.	TRBJ2-3	.	TGTGCCAGCCATGACCGCGGCACAGATACGCAGTATTTT	CASHDRGTDTQYF
TRBV18	.	TRBJ1-1	.	TGTGCCAGCTCACCCCAAGGGTACACTGAAGCTTTCTTT	CASSPQGYTEAFF
TRBV20-1	.	TRBJ2-1	TRBD2	TGCAGTGCTAGTCCCGCCGGGACTAGCGGCAATGAGCAGTTCTTC	CSASPAGTSGNEQFF
TRBV18	.	TRBJ1-1	.	TGTGCCAGCTCACCACAGCAGGTAGAGGGGGGTACTGAAGCTTTCTTT	CASSPQQVEGGTEAFF
TRBV5-6	.	TRBJ2-7	.	TGTGCCAGCAGCCCCCTCCGGGGAGGCTACGAGCAGTACTTC	CASSPLRGGYEQYF
TRBV4-2	.	TRBJ2-5	TRBD2	TGTGCCAGCAGCCGGGGTGCTAGCGGGAGGACCGGGACCCAGTACTTC	CASSRGASGRTGTQYF
TRBV29-1	.	TRBJ1-4	.	TGCAGCGCACTCACTAGTCATGAAAAACTGTTTTTT	CSALTSHEKLFF
TRBV3-1	.	TRBJ2-7	.	TGTGCCAGCAGCCAAGGAGGGGGAATCTCCTACGAGCAGTACTTC	CASSQGGGISYEQYF
TRBV19	.	TRBJ1-1	.	TGTGCCAGTAGATCCCCAGCGGACTCATCTAACACTGAAGCTTTCTTT	CASRSPADSSNTEAFF
TRBV5-1	.	TRBJ1-2	.	TGCGCCAGCAGCTTGGAGGGGGTTATCTGGAATGGCTACACCTTC	CASSLEGVIWNGYTF
TRBV5-7	.	TRBJ2-2	TRBD2	TGTGCCAGCACCCATGGGCTAGCGGGAGGGCCCGGAGAGCTGTTTTTT	CASTHGLAGGPGELFF
TRBV6-2/TRBV6-3	.	TRBJ2-1	.	TGTGCCAGCAGTGCCGGGCGGGATCTAAACAATGAGCAGTTCTTC	CASSAGRDLNNEQFF
TRBV12-3/TRBV12-4	.	TRBJ2-5	TRBD2	TGTGCCAGCAGTTTGGGCGGGAGTGGGGCGCAAGAGACCCAGTACTTC	CASSLGGSGAQETQYF
TRBV20-1	.	TRBJ2-3	TRBD2	TGCAGTGCTAGAGATCCCTTTAGCGGGAGAATAGCAGATACGCAGTATTTT	CSARDPFSGRIADTQYF
TRBV5-6	.	TRBJ2-3	TRBD2	TGTGCCAGCAGCCCCGTGGTGGCGGGAGCAGATACGCAGTATTTT	CASSPVVAGADTQYF
TRBV3-1	.	TRBJ2-5	.	TGTGCCAGCAGCCCTACCTCCCCTCAAGAGACCCAGTACTTC	CASSPTSPQETQYF
TRBV3-1	.	TRBJ2-5	TRBD2	TGTGCCAGCAACCTCCACGGGACTAGCGGGGGGGGTTGGGAGACCCAGTACTTC	CASNLHGTSGGGWETQYF
TRBV6-5	.	TRBJ2-5	.	TGTGCCAGCAGTTACAAGGGCACAGAACAAGAGACCCAGTACTTC	CASSYKGTEQETQYF
TRBV14	.	TRBJ1-1	.	TGTGCCAGCAGCCAAGAGGTGGGGCAGGTTCACACTGAAGCTTTCTTT	CASSQEVGQVHTEAFF
TRBV5-4	.	TRBJ2-7	.	TGTGCCAGCAGCTTACTAGCCAACGAGCAGTACTTC	CASSLLANEQYF
TRBV3-1	.	TRBJ1-2	.	TGTGCCAGCAGCACCCCTAGCTCTTATGGCTACACCTTC	CASSTPSSYGYTF
TRBV19	few	TRBJ2-3	TRBD1	TGTGCCAGTTCGACAGGGTTGGCAGATACGCAGTATTTT	CASSTGLADTQYF
TRBV7-9	.	TRBJ2-1	TRBD2	TGTACCAGCAGCTTGGGACTAGCGGGAGCCAATGAGCAGTTCTTC	CTSSLGLAGANEQFF
TRBV7-9	once	TRBJ1-4	.	TGTGCCAGCAGCTTAGATCAGGGGTTGGCGGAAAAACTGTTTTTT	CASSLDQGLAEKLFF
TRBV18	.	TRBJ1-3	.	TGTGCCAGCTTTCAGCTCTCTGGAAACACCATATATTTT	CASFQLSGNTIYF